This T cell receptor beta chain was found in a study of control samples from healthy donors and cancer patients. This CDR3 has 16 amino acids. CDR1 is LGHDT, CDR2 YNNKEL, per germline (reference sequence). The trim removed 1 base at V and 4 bases at J, leaving 6 bases unmatched. Sequencing used immunoSEQ multiplex PCR; TCRdb keeps in-frame clones, though not all of them. The sample contains fewer than 90,000 clones, around nine tenths of which appear only once. The chain is built from TRBV3-1 (or the pseudogene TRBV3-2) and TRBJ2-3; 9 bases agree with TRBD2. The TCR was taken from a woman aged 55-70 years with head and neck cancer. The specimen was PBMCs. The CDR3 region is CASSQGDSGGADTQYF. CDR3 bases: TGTGCCAGCAGCCAAGGGGATAGCGGGGGCGCAGATACGCAGTATTTT.